The clone carrying this T cell receptor (beta chain) appeared once. The method was immunoSEQ multiplex PCR; TCRdb's version includes in-frame clones alone and lacks a portion of them. The repertoire includes about 72,000 clones, about nine tenths of them detected once, and approximately 9.1% sits in the top ten. The length of the CDR3 is 13 residues. V was cut by 5 bases and J by 1 base, with 11 bases left in between. CDR1 GTSNPN and CDR2 SVGIG come from the germline V gene (reference sequence). The entry originates in a study of blood T cell repertoires in COVID-19. At the level of the study: PBMCs, B-cell-depleted T cells, or T cells provided the cDNA or gDNA that made up the material.

The specimen was peripheral blood. This TCR was recovered from a human donor in a cohort sampled during active COVID-19. This chain connects TRBV30 to TRBJ2-5, with D tentatively TRBD2 (6 bases). In DNA, the CDR3 is TGTGCCTGGGACCCGGGACTCCAAGAGACCCAGTACTTC. Protein sequence: CAWDPGLQETQYF.